Detailed here is one T cell receptor (beta chain). Its antigen is still unknown. V lost 0 bases, J lost 3 bases, and 5 bases stayed unmatched. The CDR3 loop spans 16 amino acids. Germline V lookup: CDR1 SGHRS, CDR2 YFSETQ. This entry comes from a study of T cell responses to AZD1222 COVID-19 vaccine. Study-wide results and limits: After the peak T cell response, and only then, were repertoires sampled. Elevations in Spike-specific TCR breadth and depth followed administration of two AZD1222 doses.

Here immunoSEQ multiplex PCR was the method, and the copy in TCRdb shows in-frame clones only, minus some. The data contain about 130,000 clones, roughly 85% of them singletons. The clonotype was recovered from an adult who received the MenACWY meningococcal vaccine as a control. The chain recombines TRBV5-1 with TRBJ2-3; TRBD2 agrees at 9 bases. This sample comprised peripheral blood, obtained 28 days after the second dose of the MenACWY control vaccine. The CDR3 coding sequence is TGCGCCAGCAGCTTGGAAAGCGGGAGGCAGACAGATACGCAGTATTTT. It yields the protein CASSLESGRQTDTQYF.